The rows below give T cell receptor beta chains drawn from one sample of a study of cytomegalovirus exposure and HLA in healthy donors. Assay used: immunoSEQ multiplex PCR; TCRdb lists only in-frame clones, some missing. The table includes 85,000 to 100,000 clones, roughly 80% detected once. Sequenced input: PBMCs. Receptor source: a girl under 10 years old in good health and CMV-seropositive. CDR3s include the opening cysteine and the closing phenylalanine or tryptophan. A D gene is named only where the DNA matches it firmly. A clone size is listed for some rows: how often the clone was seen (once, few, many), or a class if it is expanded.

d_call j_call clone_size v_call cdr3_aa cdr3_nt
TRBD2 TRBJ2-7 - TRBV7-9 CASSQAGVIEQYF TGTGCCAGCAGCCAAGCGGGAGTAATAGAGCAGTACTTC
TRBD1 TRBJ2-7 few TRBV4-1 CASSQGQGAYEQYF TGCGCCAGCAGCCAAGGACAGGGGGCCTACGAGCAGTACTTC
TRBD2 TRBJ2-1 once TRBV28 CASSAPGTSGINEQFF TGTGCCAGCAGTGCCCCCGGGACTAGCGGGATAAATGAGCAGTTCTTC
TRBD2 TRBJ2-7 - TRBV9 CASSGPSGNPSYEQYF TGTGCCAGCAGCGGGCCTAGCGGGAACCCTAGCTACGAGCAGTACTTC
TRBD1 TRBJ2-5 - TRBV5-6 CASSLGLDRGRVEQYF TGTGCCAGCAGCTTGGGCCTTGACAGGGGGCGCGTTGAGCAGTACTTC
- TRBJ1-1 few TRBV6-5 CATYDTSNTEAFF TGTGCCACCTACGACACGTCGAACACTGAAGCTTTCTTT
- TRBJ2-2 - TRBV5-1 CASSLGGDFTGELFF TGCGCCAGCAGCTTGGGGGGGGACTTCACCGGGGAGCTGTTTTTT
- TRBJ1-4 - TRBV30 CAWSGGDNEKLFF TGTGCCTGGAGCGGGGGTGATAATGAAAAACTGTTTTTT
TRBD2 TRBJ2-7 few TRBV6-5 CASSSPGLADREYF TGTGCCAGCAGTTCCCCTGGACTAGCGGACCGAGAGTACTTC
- TRBJ2-5 - TRBV30 CAWSIWAKETQYF TGTGCCTGGAGTATTTGGGCTAAAGAGACCCAGTACTTC
- TRBJ2-7 - TRBV28 CASSPSDRRNYEQYF TGTGCCAGCAGTCCCTCAGACAGGCGGAACTACGAGCAGTACTTC
TRBD2 TRBJ2-1 - TRBV5-1 CASSTSPSGKLNEQFF TGCGCCAGCAGTACCTCCCCTAGCGGGAAACTTAATGAGCAGTTCTTC
- TRBJ2-1 - TRBV4-3 CASSQLRDLRNNEQFF TGCGCCAGCAGCCAACTCCGGGACTTAAGAAACAATGAGCAGTTCTTC
- TRBJ1-2 - TRBV28 CASSLQYGYTF TGTGCCAGCAGTTTACAGTATGGCTACACCTTC
- TRBJ2-5 - TRBV10-2 CASSWDKETQYF TGCGCCAGCAGTTGGGACAAAGAGACCCAGTACTTC
TRBD2 TRBJ2-3 - TRBV2 CASRDTGRASDTQYF TGTGCCAGCCGCGATACCGGGAGGGCCAGTGATACGCAGTATTTT
- TRBJ2-1 - TRBV25-1 CASRSFAGPSYNEQFF TGTGCCAGCAGAAGTTTTGCGGGGCCCTCCTACAATGAGCAGTTCTTC
TRBD1 TRBJ1-5 - TRBV19 CASSSRDRANQPQHF TGTGCCAGTAGTAGTCGGGACAGGGCTAATCAGCCCCAGCATTTT